The 8 T cell receptor beta chains in this list originate from one sample, sequenced in a study of cytomegalovirus exposure and HLA in healthy donors. The PCR made use of 60 Vbeta and 13 Jbeta primers. TCRdb's copy holds only in-frame clones and misses some; the assay was immunoSEQ multiplex PCR. The sample includes about 100,000 clones, roughly 78% of them seen just once. Material for sequencing was PBMCs. The receptor source for this set is a woman aged 55-70 years in good health and CMV-seronegative.

This chain joins TRBV6-6 and TRBJ1-1; perhaps TRBD1 as D (6 bases). The CDR3 runs 16 residues. The V gene's germline CDR1 is MNHNY and CDR2 SVGAGI (reference sequence). With 2 bases removed from V and 7 bases from J, the gap between germline ends came to 20 bases. CDR3 protein: CASSYPSRDTAFEAFF. CDR3 bases: TGTGCCAGCAGTTACCCTTCCCGGGACACAGCTTTTGAAGCTTTCTTT.

DNA for the CDR3: TGCGCCAGCAGCTTGGCCTGGGGCCACACTGAAGCTTTCTTT. Protein product: CASSLAWGHTEAFF. V gene TRBV5-1 combines with J gene TRBJ1-1, with a weak D call TRBD1 (5 bases). Between the trimmed V and J ends, which lost 0 bases and 3 bases, there was a span of 9 bases. Germline loops: CDR1 SGHRS, CDR2 YFSETQ. The CDR3 runs to 14 residues.

V is TRBV5-1 and J is TRBJ2-5; 10 nucleotides align to TRBD1. This CDR3 region has 15 residues. Looked up from germline, CDR1 is SGHRS and CDR2 is YFSETQ. The ends lost 4 bases at V and 5 bases at J; junction bases unmatched: 8. This chain's CDR3 is CASSLGTGAWETQYF. The CDR3 region has the DNA TGCGCCAGCAGCCTCGGGACAGGGGCATGGGAGACCCAGTACTTC.

The chain recombines TRBV4-1 with TRBJ2-5; a weak D match, TRBD1 (5 bases). V was trimmed by 4 bases and J by 2 bases, leaving 14 bases between them. Per germline, CDR1 MGHRA and CDR2 YSYEKL. The CDR3 runs to 15 residues. The CDR3 sequence: CASSRRRDGQETQYF. The DNA of the CDR3 is TGCGCCAGCAGCCGACGCAGGGATGGGCAAGAGACCCAGTACTTC.

The rearrangement uses TRBV7-2 and TRBJ2-7, with 10 bases lining up with TRBD2. The length of the CDR3 is 16 residues. V lost 0 bases and J lost 0; bases outside the gene matches: 2. Looked up from germline, CDR1 is SGHTA and CDR2 is FQGNSA. The CDR3 sequence is CASSLASGRDSYEQYF. The CDR3 nucleotides read TGTGCCAGCAGCTTAGCAAGCGGGAGGGACTCCTACGAGCAGTACTTC. Combining the CDR3 with reference TRBV7-2 and TRBJ2-7 gives the whole variable domain GAGVSQSPSNKVTEKGKDVELRCDPISGHTALYWYRQSLGQGLEFLIYFQGNSAPDKSGLPSDRFSAERTGGSVSTLTIQRTQQEDSAVYLCASSLASGRDSYEQYFGPGTRLTVT.

This sequence joins TRBV19 and TRBJ1-6, with 7 bases matching TRBD1. The CDR3 extends over 16 amino acids. J was trimmed by 1 base and V by 9 bases; bases with no gene match: 9. Germline V gives CDR1 LNHDA, CDR2 SQIVND (reference sequence). CDR3 region: CASGHTGESYNSPLHF. CDR3 in DNA: TGTGCCAGCGGGCACACAGGGGAATCCTATAATTCACCCCTCCACTTT.

Only one count was recorded for this clone. This rearrangement joins TRBV5-1 to TRBJ1-2, with D possibly TRBD1 on 6 matching bases. V was clipped by 0 bases and J by 8 bases, with 14 bases between them. The CDR3 runs 14 residues. Germline V gives CDR1 SGHRS, CDR2 YFSETQ. The CDR3 nucleotides are TGCGCCAGCAGCTTGGAGGGGTCAGACAGGGGCTACACCTTC. Translation: CASSLEGSDRGYTF.

The chain carries TRBV4-3 and TRBJ2-7, with 7 bases fitting TRBD2. Germline V CDR1 and CDR2: LGHNA, YSLEER. The trim removed 0 bases at V and 2 bases at J, leaving 4 bases unmatched. The CDR3 is 15 amino acids. In nucleotides, the CDR3 is TGCGCCAGCAGCCAAGAAGGGACTAAAACCTACGAGCAGTACTTC. This translates into CASSQEGTKTYEQYF.